This T cell receptor beta chain was identified in a study of blood T cell repertoires in COVID-19. Authors' methods: Amplified reference gene primers provided the basis for estimating nucleated cell counts. The protocol was immunoSEQ multiplex PCR, while the TCRdb copy is restricted to in-frame clones and leaves out a portion. D and trimming come from the DNA, and the V and J calls and clone size come from that table. The table has around 72,000 clones, around 78% seen once. Germline loops: CDR1 LGHDT, CDR2 YNNKEL (reference sequence). Between the trimmed V and J ends, which lost 4 bases and 1 base, there was a span of 7 bases. The CDR3 is 13 amino acids.

Sample: peripheral blood. The receptor was isolated from a woman of 80 years or more with acute or convalescent COVID-19. The V and J genes are TRBV3-1 (or the pseudogene TRBV3-2) and TRBJ2-5; possibly TRBD2 for D (6 bases). This chain's CDR3 is CASSPGGQETQYF. For the CDR3, the DNA is TGTGCCAGCAGCCCCGGGGGCCAAGAGACCCAGTACTTC.